This entry describes one T cell receptor beta chain. Its antigen is undetermined. The PCR employed 60 Vbeta primers together with 13 Jbeta primers. The data were produced by immunoSEQ multiplex PCR, yet TCRdb's version contains in-frame clones alone and is incomplete. The sample includes roughly 100,000 clones, 13% to 15% seen only once; the top ten take roughly 0.89%. This entry belongs to a study of cytomegalovirus exposure and HLA in healthy donors. Study-level findings and limits: In a later analysis, at a false discovery rate of 0.05, over 15,000 TCR beta sequences were associated with HLA alleles. As a later analysis showed, a missense DCLRE1C variant was linked to trimming of TCR beta V- and J-genes. Researchers counted over 150 TCR beta chains as cytomegalovirus-associated.

Sequencing input: PBMCs. The sequence came from a female donor in good health and CMV-seronegative.

The CDR3 DNA follows: TGCGCCAGCAGCGTCGACAGGGACGATACGCAGTATTTT. Translating it yields CASSVDRDDTQYF. This rearrangement joins TRBV4-3 to TRBJ2-3; 7 nucleotides align to TRBD1. Germline V CDR1 and CDR2: LGHNA, YSLEER. V gave up 5 bases and J gave up 6 bases; unmatched junction bases: 5. The CDR3 is made up of 13 amino acids.